This TCR beta chain was identified during a study of T cells after yellow fever vaccination. Study findings and constraints: Clonotypes shared by both compartments, CD4 and CD8, made up a small share. Post-booster repertoires contained most primary-vaccination clones again (roughly 97% CD4, approximately 86% CD8).

Trimming left V 4 bases short and J 0 bases short, with 10 bases between. Germline V gene lookup returns CDR1 SGDLS and CDR2 YYNGEE. The CDR3 spans 14 residues. This clonotype appeared many times. The antigen is undetermined. Generation of TCR cDNA used 5'RACE template switching (which added a universal primer site and UMIs). TCRdb itself ran the 5' RACE reads through MiXCR, one entry per CDR3 protein. The profile shows tens of thousands of distinct CDR3 sequences, about 5% of them singletons. This TCR derives from a man aged 25 to 40 who received the YFV17D yellow fever vaccine. The starting material was CD8+ T cells sorted from PBMCs, obtained 10 days after the yellow fever booster vaccination. V and J are TRBV9 and TRBJ2-5, with D tentatively TRBD1 or TRBD2 (5 bases each). The CDR3 nucleotides read TGTGCCAGCAGCACCCGGGGCTACCAAGAGACCCAGTACTTC. Protein product: CASSTRGYQETQYF. The full variable domain, rest sourced from reference TRBV9 and TRBJ2-5, is DSGVTQTPKHLITATGQRVTLRCSPRSGDLSVYWYQQSLDQGLQFLIQYYNGEERAKGNILERFSAQQFPDLHSELNLSSLELGDSALYFCASSTRGYQETQYFGPGTRLLVL.